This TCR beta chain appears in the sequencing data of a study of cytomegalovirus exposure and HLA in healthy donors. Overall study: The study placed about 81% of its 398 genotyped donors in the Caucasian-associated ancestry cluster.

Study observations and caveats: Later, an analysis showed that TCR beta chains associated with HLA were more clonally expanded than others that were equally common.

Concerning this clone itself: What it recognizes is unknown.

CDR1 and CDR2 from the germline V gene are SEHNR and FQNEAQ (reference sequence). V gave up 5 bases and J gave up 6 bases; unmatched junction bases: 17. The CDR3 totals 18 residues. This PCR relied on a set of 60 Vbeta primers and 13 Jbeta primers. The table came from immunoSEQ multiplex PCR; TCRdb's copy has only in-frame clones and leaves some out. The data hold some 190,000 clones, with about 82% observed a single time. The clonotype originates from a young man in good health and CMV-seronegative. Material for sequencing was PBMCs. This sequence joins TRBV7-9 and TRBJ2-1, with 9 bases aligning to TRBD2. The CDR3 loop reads CASSPLSRRGGKSNEQFF. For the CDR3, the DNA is TGTGCCAGCAGCCCCCTCAGTAGGCGGGGGGGGAAAAGCAATGAGCAGTTCTTC.